The 15 T cell receptor beta chains presented below share a single source sample, sequenced in a study of response to subunit inactivated influenza vaccine (dated by TCRdb to 2016 to 2019). Libraries were built with RT-PCR. Sequenced using an Illumina HiSeq 2500. TCRdb trimmed the raw reads at Q25, called clones with MiXCR and kept productive beta chains. Duplicate CDR3 protein sequences are folded into a single record with the most common DNA and genes. The sample data list about 520,000 distinct CDR3 sequences, and 25% of these were observed just once. The ten biggest clones cover about 1.9% of the sample. The sample was CD4+ T cells sorted from PBMCs, taken 5 to 6 days after vaccination. The receptors originated from a man over 45 who received an inactivated influenza vaccine. Donor details come from another sample of the same person, matched by shared clones.

The rearrangement uses TRBV4-3 and TRBJ2-1; 11 bases fit TRBD2. The CDR3 covers 16 residues. The J segment lost 5 bases and the V segment lost 1 base, leaving 4 bases of the junction unmatched. From germline, CDR1 is LGHNA and CDR2 YSLEER. This CDR3 is CASSQVLAGGHNEQFF. In DNA, the CDR3 is TGCGCCAGCAGCCAAGTCCTAGCGGGGGGACACAATGAGCAGTTCTTC.

The chain combines TRBV5-1 with TRBJ2-7; a possible D gene is TRBD1 (5 bases). CDR1 and CDR2 from the germline V gene are SGHRS and YFSETQ. V was pared by 4 bases and J by 0 bases, with 11 bases between. The CDR3 is made up of 14 amino acids. The CDR3 DNA sequence: TGCGCCAGCAGCGGATCGACAGTCTCCTACGAGCAGTACTTC. Amino acid sequence: CASSGSTVSYEQYF.

This clonotype was seen at least ten times. This chain joins TRBV5-6 and TRBJ2-3; D possibly corresponds to TRBD2 (5 bases). Germline V gene lookup returns CDR1 SGHDT and CDR2 YYEEEE. Trimming removed 4 bases at V and 7 bases at J, with 19 bases between. This CDR3 comprises 15 residues. DNA for the CDR3: TGTGCCAGCAGCCCAGTGCCGGGAAGCGAGCATACGCAGTATTTT. Amino acid sequence: CASSPVPGSEHTQYF.

A few counts support this clonotype. The rearrangement links TRBV7-8 to TRBJ2-3; D is undetermined. The CDR3 runs 15 residues. The germline V gene encodes CDR1 SGHVS and CDR2 FQNEAQ. V lost 5 bases and J lost 2, with 14 bases in between. CDR3 residues: CASSLIRRNTDTQYF. The CDR3 DNA reads TGTGCCAGCAGCCTCATCCGGAGAAACACAGATACGCAGTATTTT.

In this sample, this clonotype turned up a few times. The chain carries TRBV4-1 and TRBJ1-1; D possibly corresponds to TRBD1 (6 bases). Germline V gene data show CDR1 as MGHRA and CDR2 as YSYEKL. The length of the CDR3 is 14 residues. The V and J ends lost 4 bases and 5 bases respectively, with 14 bases between them. The CDR3 bases are TGCGCCAGCAGCCTTAGGACAGAGGTAACTGAAGCTTTCTTT. Its translation is CASSLRTEVTEAFF.

The V call is TRBV1, the J call TRBJ2-7. TRBV1 counts as a pseudogene. This CDR3 comprises 13 residues. The CDR3 region has the DNA TGCACCAGCAGCCAAGAAAGACCCTACGAGCAGTACTTC. Translating it yields CTSSQERPYEQYF.

The chain uses TRBV28 and TRBJ2-3; D gene uncertain. CDR1 is MDHEN, CDR2 SYDVKM, per germline. The CDR3 covers 18 residues. With 2 bases removed from V and 0 bases from J, the gap between germline ends came to 18 bases. CDR3 nucleotides: TGTGCCAGCAGTTTACCCTCAGCTGACCCTGTAAGCACAGATACGCAGTATTTT. It codes for CASSLPSADPVSTDTQYF.

This clonotype was observed a handful of times. The chain carries TRBV20-1 and TRBJ1-4; D unresolved. CDR1 DFQATT and CDR2 SNEGSKA come from the germline V gene (reference sequence). This CDR3 has 12 residues. Trimming pared 1 base from V and 4 bases from J, leaving 4 bases between. CDR3 protein: CSARVGNEKLFF. CDR3 bases: TGCAGTGCTAGAGTCGGTAATGAAAAACTGTTTTTT.

The V call is TRBV28, the J call TRBJ2-1, with 10 bases matching TRBD1. The CDR3 is 15 residues long. Trimming at V came to 7 bases and at J to 4 bases, leaving 7 bases not matched to a gene. The germline CDR1 and CDR2 sequences are MDHEN and SYDVKM. The CDR3 protein is CASIEGQGTYNEQFF. The CDR3 DNA reads as TGTGCCAGCATCGAGGGACAGGGGACTTACAATGAGCAGTTCTTC.

V is TRBV20-1 and J is TRBJ2-7; D may be TRBD1 (6 bases). This CDR3 spans 14 amino acids. The V and J ends lost 6 bases and 3 bases respectively, with 18 bases between them. CDR1 DFQATT and CDR2 SNEGSKA come from the germline V gene (reference sequence). The CDR3, as DNA: TGCAGTGCCGATAAAAGGACAGCTAGCTACGAGCAGTACTTC. Translating gives CSADKRTASYEQYF.

CDR3 residues: CASSTYRGPNYGYTF. In nucleotides, the CDR3 is TGTGCCAGCAGTACCTACAGGGGACCTAACTATGGCTACACCTTC. The V and J genes are TRBV27 and TRBJ1-2; TRBD1 matches 7 bases. The CDR3 runs 15 residues. V gave up 5 bases and J gave up 0 bases; unmatched junction bases: 6. Per germline, CDR1 MNHEY and CDR2 SMNVEV (reference sequence).

Many counts were recorded for this clonotype. The V gene is TRBV5-1, the J gene TRBJ2-3; no reliable D call. The ends were cut back, 0 bases at V and 1 base at J, with 6 bases in the middle. Germline CDR1 and CDR2: SGHRS and YFSETQ. This CDR3 has 14 residues. The CDR3 loop reads CASSLERGTDTQYF. CDR3 sequence (DNA): TGCGCCAGCAGCTTGGAACGGGGCACAGATACGCAGTATTTT. Full variable domain (rest looked up from reference TRBV5-1 and TRBJ2-3): KAGVTQTPRYLIKTRGQQVTLSCSPISGHRSVSWYQQTPGQGLQFLFEYFSETQRNKGNFPGRFSGRQFSNSRSEMNVSTLELGDSALYLCASSLERGTDTQYFGPGTRLTVL.

This clonotype was detected a few times. V is TRBV24-1 and J is TRBJ2-2, with D unclear. CDR1 and CDR2 (germline): KGHDR, SFDVKD. CDR3 length: 15 amino acids. Trimming removed 6 bases from V and 0 bases from J, with 10 bases in between. The CDR3 sequence is CATSQPAANTGELFF. CDR3 nucleotides: TGTGCCACCAGTCAGCCGGCGGCGAACACCGGGGAGCTGTTTTTT.

A few counts support this clonotype. The gene calls are TRBV20-1 and TRBJ1-3, with D maybe TRBD1 (5 bases). Germline V CDR1 and CDR2: DFQATT, SNEGSKA (reference sequence). The V gene lost 0 bases and the J gene lost 1 base, with 16 bases spanning the gap. The CDR3 has 17 residues. In nucleotides, the CDR3 is TGCAGTGCTAGAGATAGGATGGGGGGAGCTTCTGGAAACACCATATATTTT. Residues: CSARDRMGGASGNTIYF.

This clonotype has just a few counts. J is TRBJ1-6 and V is TRBV10-3, with a weak D call TRBD1 (5 bases). The CDR3 loop spans 14 amino acids. V was shortened by 5 bases and J by 9 bases, with 14 bases between the two germline ends. Germline-derived CDR1 and CDR2 are ENHRY and SYGVKD. In DNA, the CDR3 is TGTGCCATCAGTCCCCAGGGTACAGGTTCACCCCTCCACTTT. Translating it yields CAISPQGTGSPLHF.